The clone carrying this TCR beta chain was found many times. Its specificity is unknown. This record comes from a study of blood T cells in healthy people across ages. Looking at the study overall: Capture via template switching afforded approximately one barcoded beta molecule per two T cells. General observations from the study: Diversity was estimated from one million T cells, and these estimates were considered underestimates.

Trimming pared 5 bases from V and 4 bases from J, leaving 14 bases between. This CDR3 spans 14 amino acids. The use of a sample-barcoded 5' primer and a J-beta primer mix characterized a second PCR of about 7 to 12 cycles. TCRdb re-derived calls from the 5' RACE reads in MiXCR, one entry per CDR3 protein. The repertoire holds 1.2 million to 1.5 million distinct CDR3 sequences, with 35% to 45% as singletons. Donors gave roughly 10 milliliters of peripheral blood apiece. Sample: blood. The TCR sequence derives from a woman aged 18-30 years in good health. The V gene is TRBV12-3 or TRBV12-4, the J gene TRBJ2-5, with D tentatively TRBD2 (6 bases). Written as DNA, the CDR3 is TGTGCCAGCAGTGCCCGACTAGATTCAGAGACCCAGTACTTC. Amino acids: CASSARLDSETQYF.